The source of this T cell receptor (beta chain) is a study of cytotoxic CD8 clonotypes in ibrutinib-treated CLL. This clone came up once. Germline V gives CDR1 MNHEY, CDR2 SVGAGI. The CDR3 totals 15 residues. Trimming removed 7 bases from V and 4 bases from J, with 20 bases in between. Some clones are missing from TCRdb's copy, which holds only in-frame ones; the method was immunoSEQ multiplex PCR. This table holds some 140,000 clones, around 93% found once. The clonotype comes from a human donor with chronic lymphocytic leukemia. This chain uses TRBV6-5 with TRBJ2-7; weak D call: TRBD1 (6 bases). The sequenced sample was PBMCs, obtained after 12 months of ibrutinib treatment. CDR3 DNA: TGTGCCAGCACTCCCGGGTTGGGGGCAGTTTACGAGCAGTACTTC. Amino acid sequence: CASTPGLGAVYEQYF.